This passage covers 19 T cell receptor beta chains from one sample sequenced in a study of T cell changes during pregnancy in multiple sclerosis. Sequencing was performed with immunoSEQ multiplex PCR; in TCRdb, only in-frame clones are kept and a portion is missing. The repertoire holds around 96,000 clones, with 94% as singletons. Sequenced material: peripheral blood, taken after pregnancy. All receptors derive from a female donor in good health, enrolled as a control in a pregnancy study.

CDR3 sequence: CASRDQQGYYEQYF. In nucleotides, the CDR3 is TGCGCCAGTCGCGACCAGCAGGGGTACTACGAGCAGTACTTC. The chain combines TRBV10-2 with TRBJ2-7, with D possibly TRBD1 on 6 matching bases. The CDR3 extends over 14 amino acids. CDR1 and CDR2 (germline): WSHSY, SAAADI. V lost 9 bases to trimming and J lost 3 bases, with 18 bases between them.

This clone was seen once. This chain links TRBV5-6 with TRBJ1-5; possible D gene TRBD1, 5 bases. The CDR3 is 15 amino acids. Germline CDR1 reads SGHDT; CDR2 reads YYEEEE. V lost 0 bases and J 5 bases, leaving 12 bases between the germline ends. The DNA for the CDR3 is TGTGCCAGCAGCTTGGGATGGGGGGGAGATCAGCCCCAGCATTTT. Its protein is CASSLGWGGDQPQHF.

V usage is TRBV28 and J usage is TRBJ2-1; no clear D. The CDR3 covers 15 residues. Trimming removed 2 bases at V and 10 bases at J, with 18 bases between. In germline, CDR1 is MDHEN, CDR2 SYDVKM. Here the CDR3 reads CASSLGLVARMEQFF. The CDR3 DNA reads as TGTGCCAGCAGTTTAGGATTGGTAGCTCGGATGGAGCAGTTCTTC. Variable domain in full (rest from reference TRBV28 and TRBJ2-1): DVKVTQSSRYLVKRTGEKVFLECVQDMDHENMFWYRQDPGLGLRLIYFSYDVKMKEKGDIPEGYSVSREKKERFSLILESASTNQTSMYLCASSLGLVARMEQFFGPGTRLTVL.

The gene calls are TRBV5-1 and TRBJ2-2, with 10 bases fitting TRBD1. Germline assignment: CDR1 SGHRS and CDR2 YFSETQ. After removal of 3 bases from V and 4 bases from J, the junction contained 3 bases not matched to a gene. CDR3 length: 15 amino acids. The CDR3 protein is CASSYGQGGTGELFF. The CDR3, as DNA: TGCGCCAGCAGCTACGGACAGGGGGGCACCGGGGAGCTGTTTTTT.

The rearrangement joins TRBV9 to TRBJ2-2; 7 bases agree with TRBD2. The V gene's germline CDR1 is SGDLS and CDR2 YYNGEE. With V trimmed by 0 bases and J by 5 bases, 7 bases remained unmatched. This CDR3 has 16 residues. The CDR3 DNA reads TGTGCCAGCAGCGTAGCCAGCGGGAAGGTAACCGGGGAGCTGTTTTTT. As protein: CASSVASGKVTGELFF.

This sequence joins TRBV18 and TRBJ2-2; D gene ambiguous. The CDR3 loop spans 15 amino acids. The germline gives CDR1 KGHSH, CDR2 LQKENI. Trimming removed 0 bases at V and 6 bases at J, with 11 bases between. The DNA of the CDR3 is TGTGCCAGCTCACCACCGTCGACATCTTCCGGGGAGCTGTTTTTT. It encodes CASSPPSTSSGELFF. Combining the CDR3 with reference TRBV18 and TRBJ2-2 gives the whole variable domain NAGVMQNPRHLVRRRGQEARLRCSPMKGHSHVYWYRQLPEEGLKFMVYLQKENIIDESGMPKERFSAEFPKEGPSILRIQQVVRGDSAAYFCASSPPSTSSGELFFGEGSRLTVL.

V usage is TRBV12-2 and J usage is TRBJ2-7; TRBD1 is the table's D call, not checked against the DNA. TRBV12-2 is a recognized pseudogene. CDR3 length: 17 residues. This CDR3 reads CASRFTSSPGPRGEQYF. The CDR3 region has the DNA TGTGCAAGTCGCTTCACCAGCTCCCCAGGCCCCAGGGGAGAGCAGTACTTC.

The chain's CDR3 is CASMLRSRGTNYGYTF. The CDR3 coding sequence is TGTGCCAGCATGCTCAGAAGCAGGGGGACCAACTATGGCTACACCTTC. The chain combines TRBV13 with TRBJ1-2; 7 nucleotides match TRBD1. V lost 7 bases, J lost 2 bases, and 13 bases stayed unmatched. This CDR3 contains 16 residues. The V gene's germline CDR1 is PRHDT and CDR2 FYEKMQ (reference sequence).

The gene calls are TRBV5-4 and TRBJ2-1, with 9 bases matching TRBD1. The V and J ends lost 4 bases and 6 bases, in that order; junction bases with no gene match: 11. Germline lookup yields CDR1 SGHNT and CDR2 YYREEE (reference sequence). CDR3 size: 16 residues. In DNA form, the CDR3 reads TGTGCCAGCAGCCCCCGGAAGGGACAGGGATCCAATGAGCAGTTCTTC. The encoded protein is CASSPRKGQGSNEQFF.

This clone was observed once. The V call is TRBV4-2, the J call TRBJ2-1; D gene ambiguous. CDR1 and CDR2 from the germline V gene are LGHNA and YNFKEQ. The CDR3 is 16 residues long. CDR3 nucleotides: TGTGCGCAAAAGCCCCCCAGCAGACAAGGATACAATGAGCAGTTCTTC. Its protein is CAQKPPSRQGYNEQFF.

This chain links TRBV2 with TRBJ2-3; 10 positions agree with TRBD2. Trimming removed 1 base from V and 8 bases from J; junction bases left unmatched: 9. From germline, CDR1 is SNHLY and CDR2 FYNNEI. The CDR3 is 16 amino acids. CDR3 nucleotide sequence: TGTGCCAGCAGTGAAGGAGCGGGAGGGCCGAACTTTACGCAGTATTTT. Translating gives CASSEGAGGPNFTQYF.

This rearrangement joins TRBV5-1 to TRBJ2-3; 7 bases are shared with TRBD1. In germline, CDR1 is SGHRS, CDR2 YFSETQ. The junction had 10 bases not matched to a gene; V was cut back by 3 bases and J by 6 bases. The CDR3 spans 15 residues. The CDR3 is CASSSSTGYGDTQYF. The CDR3 coding sequence is TGCGCCAGCAGCTCTTCGACAGGGTACGGCGATACGCAGTATTTT.

The rearrangement joins TRBV7-2 to TRBJ2-7; a possible D gene is TRBD1 (6 bases). The CDR3 has 15 residues. Trimming removed 3 bases from V and 0 bases from J, with 12 bases in between. The germline CDR1 and CDR2 sequences are SGHTA and FQGNSA. The CDR3 sequence: CASSFDRPSSYEQYF. DNA of the CDR3: TGTGCCAGCAGCTTTGACAGGCCTAGCTCCTACGAGCAGTACTTC.

The chain joins TRBV5-6 to TRBJ2-3, with 9 bases aligning to TRBD2. Germline CDR1 and CDR2: SGHDT and YYEEEE. The CDR3 runs to 14 residues. Unmatched junction bases numbered 8, after V lost 2 bases and J lost 10 bases. CDR3 coding DNA: TGTGCCAGCAGCTTTAGCGGGAGTGATGTAGCGCAGTATTTT. It yields the protein CASSFSGSDVAQYF. The full variable domain, completed using reference TRBV5-6 and TRBJ2-3, is DAGVTQSPTHLIKTRGQQVTLRCSPKSGHDTVSWYQQALGQGPQFIFQYYEEEERQRGNFPDRFSGHQFPNYSSELNVNALLLGDSALYLCASSFSGSDVAQYFGPGTRLTVL.

The chain has TRBV28 and TRBJ2-7, with D maybe TRBD2 (5 bases). CDR1 MDHEN and CDR2 SYDVKM come from the germline V gene. V was clipped by 7 bases and J by 2 bases, with 15 bases between them. The length of the CDR3 is 14 residues. The DNA for the CDR3 is TGTGCCAGCATCCCACCTGAGGGCCCCTACGAGCAGTACTTC. Amino acid sequence: CASIPPEGPYEQYF.

The chain carries TRBV6-1 and TRBJ1-5, with 12 bases identical to TRBD1. J lost 5 bases, V lost 2 bases, and 7 bases had no gene match. The CDR3 is made up of 17 amino acids. CDR1 and CDR2 (germline): MNHNS, SASEGT. DNA of the CDR3: TGTGCCAGCAGTGAATTTCTCCGGGACAGGGGGCATCAGCCCCAGCATTTT. This codes for CASSEFLRDRGHQPQHF.

This chain uses TRBV9 with TRBJ2-1; weak D call: TRBD2 (6 bases). The germline gives CDR1 SGDLS, CDR2 YYNGEE. The CDR3 is made up of 15 amino acids. V lost 9 bases, J lost 0 bases, and 16 bases lay in between. CDR3 nucleotides: TGTGCCAACCACTCCGGGAGCCCCTCCTACAATGAGCAGTTCTTC. It yields the protein CANHSGSPSYNEQFF. The full variable domain, completed using reference TRBV9 and TRBJ2-1, is DSGVTQTPKHLITATGQRVTLRCSPRSGDLSVYWYQQSLDQGLQFLIQYYNGEERAKGNILERFSAQQFPDLHSELNLSSLELGDSALYFCANHSGSPSYNEQFFGPGTRLTVL.

The rearrangement uses TRBV7-9 and TRBJ2-3; TRBD2 agrees at 8 bases. The CDR3 is 15 amino acids. Trimming removed 5 bases from V and 1 base from J; junction bases left unmatched: 5. Germline V gene sequence: CDR1 SEHNR, CDR2 FQNEAQ (reference sequence). The CDR3 spells CASSATSGRTDTQYF. The CDR3 DNA reads as TGTGCCAGCAGCGCAACTAGCGGCCGCACAGATACGCAGTATTTT.

The rearrangement uses TRBV5-4 and TRBJ2-5; weak D call: TRBD2 (5 bases). The CDR3 consists of 15 residues. The V gene's germline CDR1 is SGHNT and CDR2 YYREEE (reference sequence). Trimming pared 1 base from V and 1 base from J, leaving 11 bases between. The DNA of the CDR3 is TGTGCCAGCAGCTTGACCGCTAGCTTCCAAGAGACCCAGTACTTC. As protein: CASSLTASFQETQYF.